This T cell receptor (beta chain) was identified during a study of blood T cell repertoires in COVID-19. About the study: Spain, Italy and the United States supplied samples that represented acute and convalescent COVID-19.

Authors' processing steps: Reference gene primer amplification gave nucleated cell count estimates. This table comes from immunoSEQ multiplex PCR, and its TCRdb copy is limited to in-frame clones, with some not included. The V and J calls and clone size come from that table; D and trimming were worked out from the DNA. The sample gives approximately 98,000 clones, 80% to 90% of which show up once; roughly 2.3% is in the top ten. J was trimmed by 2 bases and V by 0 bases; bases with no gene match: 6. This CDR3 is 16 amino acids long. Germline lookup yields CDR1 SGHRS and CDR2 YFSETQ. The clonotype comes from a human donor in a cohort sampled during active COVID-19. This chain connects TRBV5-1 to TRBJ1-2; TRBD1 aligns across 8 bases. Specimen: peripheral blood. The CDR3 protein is CASSLGQGTMNYGYTF. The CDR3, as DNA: TGCGCCAGCAGCTTGGGACAGGGGACAATGAACTATGGCTACACCTTC.